This T cell receptor beta chain was documented in a study of shared clonotypes between healthy human individuals. TCRdb's copy holds only in-frame clones and misses some; the assay was immunoSEQ multiplex PCR. The table has fewer than 3 million clones, 85% to 95% seen once. CDR1 and CDR2 (germline): SGHTA, FQGNSA. The CDR3 covers 13 residues. Trimming took 5 bases from V and 4 from J, leaving 11 bases between them. The sequence came from a man aged 18-30 years in good health. Some clones in this sample may be carry-over from other donors' samples. Sequenced input: naive CD4+ T cells from PBMCs. Documented subset: CD45RA+ positively selected. The chain links TRBV7-2 to TRBJ1-2; possible D gene TRBD1, 6 bases. The CDR3 nucleotides read TGTGCCAGCAGCCAGCGGACAGTCTATGGCTACACCTTC. Residues: CASSQRTVYGYTF.